This T cell receptor (beta chain) was observed in a study of cytotoxic CD8 clonotypes in ibrutinib-treated CLL. Clones were sequenced by immunoSEQ multiplex PCR, and TCRdb holds only the in-frame ones, with some missing. The table has over 120,000 clones, about 84% seen once. V lost 3 bases, J lost 0 bases, and 9 bases lay in between. Germline CDR1 MGHRA, CDR2 YSYEKL. This CDR3 has 14 residues. V gene TRBV4-1 combines with J gene TRBJ2-7, with D perhaps matching TRBD1 (6 bases). The sample consisted of PBMCs, taken after 36 months of ibrutinib treatment. This receptor was obtained from a human donor with chronic lymphocytic leukemia. The CDR3: CASSQPGHSYEQYF. In nucleotides, the CDR3 is TGCGCCAGCAGCCAGCCGGGACACTCCTACGAGCAGTACTTC.